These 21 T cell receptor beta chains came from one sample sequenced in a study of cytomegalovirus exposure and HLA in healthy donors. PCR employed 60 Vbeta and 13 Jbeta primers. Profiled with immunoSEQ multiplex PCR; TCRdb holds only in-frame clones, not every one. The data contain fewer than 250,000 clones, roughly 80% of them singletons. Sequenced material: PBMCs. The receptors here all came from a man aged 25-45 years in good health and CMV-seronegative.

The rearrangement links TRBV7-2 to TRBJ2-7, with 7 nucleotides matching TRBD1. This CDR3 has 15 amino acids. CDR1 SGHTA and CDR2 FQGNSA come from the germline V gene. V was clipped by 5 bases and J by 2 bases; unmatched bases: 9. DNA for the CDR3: TGTGCCAGCAGCCCGTTCCGGGACAGTCCCTACGAGCAGTACTTC. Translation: CASSPFRDSPYEQYF.

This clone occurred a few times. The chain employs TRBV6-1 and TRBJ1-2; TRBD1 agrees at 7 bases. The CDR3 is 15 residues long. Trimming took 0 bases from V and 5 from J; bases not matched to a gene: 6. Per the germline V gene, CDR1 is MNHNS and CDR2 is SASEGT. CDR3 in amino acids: CASSEATGEGYGYTF. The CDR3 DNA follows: TGTGCCAGCAGTGAAGCAACAGGGGAAGGATATGGCTACACCTTC.

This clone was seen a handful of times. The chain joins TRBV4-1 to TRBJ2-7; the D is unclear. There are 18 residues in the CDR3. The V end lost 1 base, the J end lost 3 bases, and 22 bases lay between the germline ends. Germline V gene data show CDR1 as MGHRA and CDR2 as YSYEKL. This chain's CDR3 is CASSQVVVHPSTGYEQYF. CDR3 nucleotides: TGCGCCAGCAGCCAAGTTGTGGTACACCCCTCCACGGGCTACGAGCAGTACTTC.

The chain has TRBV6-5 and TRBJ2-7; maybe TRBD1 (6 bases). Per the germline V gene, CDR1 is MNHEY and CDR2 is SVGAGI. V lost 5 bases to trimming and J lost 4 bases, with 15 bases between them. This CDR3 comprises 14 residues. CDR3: CASSPYRTVYEQYF. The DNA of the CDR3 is TGTGCCAGCAGTCCTTATAGGACAGTATACGAGCAGTACTTC.

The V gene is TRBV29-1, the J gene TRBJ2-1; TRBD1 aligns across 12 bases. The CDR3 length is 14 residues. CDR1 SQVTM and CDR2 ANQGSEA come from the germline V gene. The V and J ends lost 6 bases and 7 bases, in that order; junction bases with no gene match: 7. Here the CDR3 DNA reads TGCAGCGTACCGGGACAGGGGGCTGGGAATGAGCAGTTCTTC. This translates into CSVPGQGAGNEQFF.

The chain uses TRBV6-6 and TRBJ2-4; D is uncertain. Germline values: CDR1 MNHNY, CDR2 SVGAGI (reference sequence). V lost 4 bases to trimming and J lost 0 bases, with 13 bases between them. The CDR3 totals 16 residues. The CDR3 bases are TGTGCCAGCAGTTCCGCCGCGGCACAAGCCAAAAACATTCAGTACTTC. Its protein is CASSSAAAQAKNIQYF.

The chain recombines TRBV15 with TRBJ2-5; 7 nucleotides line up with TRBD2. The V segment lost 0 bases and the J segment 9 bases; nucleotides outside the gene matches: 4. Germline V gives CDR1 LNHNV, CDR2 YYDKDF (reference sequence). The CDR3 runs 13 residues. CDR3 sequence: CATSRERGLAQYF. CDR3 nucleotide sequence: TGTGCCACCAGCAGAGAGCGGGGGTTGGCCCAGTACTTC. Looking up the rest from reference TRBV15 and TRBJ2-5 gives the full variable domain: DAMVIQNPRYQVTQFGKPVTLSCSQTLNHNVMYWYQQKSSQAPKLLFHYYDKDFNNEADTPDNFQSRRPNTSFCFLDIRSPGLGDTAMYLCATSRERGLAQYFGPGTRLLVL.

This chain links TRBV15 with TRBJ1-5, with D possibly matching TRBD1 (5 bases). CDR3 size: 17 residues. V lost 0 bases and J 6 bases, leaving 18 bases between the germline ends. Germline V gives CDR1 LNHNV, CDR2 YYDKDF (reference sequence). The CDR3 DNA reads TGTGCCACCAGCAGAGATATTAGGACACCGCCCGGTCAGCCCCAGCATTTT. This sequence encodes CATSRDIRTPPGQPQHF.

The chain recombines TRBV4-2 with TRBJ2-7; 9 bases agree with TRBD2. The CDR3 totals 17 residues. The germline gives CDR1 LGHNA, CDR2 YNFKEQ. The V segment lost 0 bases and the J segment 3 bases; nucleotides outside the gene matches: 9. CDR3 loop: CASSQDSGAGGNYEQYF. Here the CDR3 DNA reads TGTGCCAGCAGCCAAGATTCCGGAGCGGGGGGAAACTACGAGCAGTACTTC.

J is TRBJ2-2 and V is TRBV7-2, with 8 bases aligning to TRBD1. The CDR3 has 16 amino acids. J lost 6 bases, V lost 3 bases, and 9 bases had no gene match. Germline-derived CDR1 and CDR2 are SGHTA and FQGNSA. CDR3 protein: CASSFIQGAKAGELFF. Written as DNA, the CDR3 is TGTGCCAGCAGCTTTATCCAGGGGGCAAAGGCCGGGGAGCTGTTTTTT.

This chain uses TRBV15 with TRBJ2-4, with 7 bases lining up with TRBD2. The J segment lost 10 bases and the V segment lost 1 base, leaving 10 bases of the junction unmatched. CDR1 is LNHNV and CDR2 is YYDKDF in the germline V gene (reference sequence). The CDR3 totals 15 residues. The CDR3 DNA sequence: TGTGCCACCAGCAGAGGAAGGGAGGGATATGAGATTCAGTACTTC. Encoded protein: CATSRGREGYEIQYF.

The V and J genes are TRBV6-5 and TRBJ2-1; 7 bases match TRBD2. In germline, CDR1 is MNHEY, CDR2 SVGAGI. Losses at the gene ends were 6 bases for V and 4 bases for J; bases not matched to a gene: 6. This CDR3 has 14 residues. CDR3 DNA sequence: TGTGCCAGCAGCACAAGCGGGGAGTACAATGAGCAGTTCTTC. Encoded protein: CASSTSGEYNEQFF.

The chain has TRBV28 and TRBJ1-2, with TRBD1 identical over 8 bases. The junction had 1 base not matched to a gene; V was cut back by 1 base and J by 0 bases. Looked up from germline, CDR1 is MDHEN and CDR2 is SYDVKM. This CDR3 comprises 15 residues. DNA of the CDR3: TGTGCCAGCAGTTTATCAGGGGGCGCTAACTATGGCTACACCTTC. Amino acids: CASSLSGGANYGYTF.

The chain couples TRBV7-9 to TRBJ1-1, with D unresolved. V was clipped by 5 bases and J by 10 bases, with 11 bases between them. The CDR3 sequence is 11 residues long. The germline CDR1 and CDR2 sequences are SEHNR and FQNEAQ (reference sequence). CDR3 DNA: TGTGCCAGCAGCCAAGGAGGCGTAGCTTTCTTT. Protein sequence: CASSQGGVAFF.

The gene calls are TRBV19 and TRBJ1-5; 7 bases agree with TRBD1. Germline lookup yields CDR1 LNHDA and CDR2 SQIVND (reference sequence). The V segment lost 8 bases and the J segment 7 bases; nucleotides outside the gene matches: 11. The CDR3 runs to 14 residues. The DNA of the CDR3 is TGTGCCAGTGCGACAGGGCATGGAGAACAGCCCCAGCATTTT. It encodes CASATGHGEQPQHF. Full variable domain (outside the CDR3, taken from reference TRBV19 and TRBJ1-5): DGGITQSPKYLFRKEGQNVTLSCEQNLNHDAMYWYRQDPGQGLRLIYYSQIVNDFQKGDIAEGYSVSREKKESFPLTVTSAQKNPTAFYLCASATGHGEQPQHFGDGTRLSIL.

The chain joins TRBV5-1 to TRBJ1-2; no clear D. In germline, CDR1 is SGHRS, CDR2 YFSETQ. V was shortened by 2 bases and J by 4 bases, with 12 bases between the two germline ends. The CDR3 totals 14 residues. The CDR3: CASSFSPEIYGYTF. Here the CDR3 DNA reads TGCGCCAGCAGCTTCTCCCCGGAGATCTATGGCTACACCTTC.

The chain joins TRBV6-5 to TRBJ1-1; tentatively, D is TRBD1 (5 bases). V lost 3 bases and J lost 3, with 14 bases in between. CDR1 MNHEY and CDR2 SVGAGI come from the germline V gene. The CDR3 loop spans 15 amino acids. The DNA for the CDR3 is TGTGCCAGCAGTTATTCTACAGGAGGGTACACTGAAGCTTTCTTT. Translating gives CASSYSTGGYTEAFF.

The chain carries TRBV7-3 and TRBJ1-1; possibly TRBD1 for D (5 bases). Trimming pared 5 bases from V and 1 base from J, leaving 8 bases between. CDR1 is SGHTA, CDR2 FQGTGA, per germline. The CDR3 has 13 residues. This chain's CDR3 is CASSPQANTEAFF. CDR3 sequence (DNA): TGTGCCAGCAGCCCACAGGCGAACACTGAAGCTTTCTTT.

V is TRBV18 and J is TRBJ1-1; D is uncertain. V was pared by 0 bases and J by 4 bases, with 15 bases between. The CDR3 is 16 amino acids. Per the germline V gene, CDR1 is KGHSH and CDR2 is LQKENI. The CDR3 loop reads CASSPPPAGSITEAFF. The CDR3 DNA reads TGTGCCAGCTCACCACCCCCCGCGGGTTCGATCACTGAAGCTTTCTTT.

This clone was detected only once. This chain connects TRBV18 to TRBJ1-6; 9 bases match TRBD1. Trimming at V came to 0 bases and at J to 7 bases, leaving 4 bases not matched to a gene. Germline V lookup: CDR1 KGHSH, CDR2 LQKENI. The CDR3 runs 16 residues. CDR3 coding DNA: TGTGCCAGCTCACCACCGTACAGGGGGCTGAATTCACCCCTCCACTTT. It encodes CASSPPYRGLNSPLHF.

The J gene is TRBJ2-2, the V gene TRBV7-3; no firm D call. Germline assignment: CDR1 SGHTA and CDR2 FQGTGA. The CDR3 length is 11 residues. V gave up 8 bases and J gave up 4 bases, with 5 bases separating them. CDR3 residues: CASSSTGELFF. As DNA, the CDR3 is TGTGCCAGCTCCAGCACCGGGGAGCTGTTTTTT.